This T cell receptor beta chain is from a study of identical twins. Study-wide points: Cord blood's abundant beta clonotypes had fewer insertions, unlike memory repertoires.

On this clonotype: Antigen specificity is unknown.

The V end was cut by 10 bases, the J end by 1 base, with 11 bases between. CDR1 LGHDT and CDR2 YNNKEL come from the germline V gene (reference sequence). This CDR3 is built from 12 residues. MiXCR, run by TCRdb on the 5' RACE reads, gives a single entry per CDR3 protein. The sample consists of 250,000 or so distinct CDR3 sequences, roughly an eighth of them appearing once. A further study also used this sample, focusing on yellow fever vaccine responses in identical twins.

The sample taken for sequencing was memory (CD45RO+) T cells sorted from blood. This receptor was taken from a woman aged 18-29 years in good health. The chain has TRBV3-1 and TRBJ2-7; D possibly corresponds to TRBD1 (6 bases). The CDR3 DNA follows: TGTGCCACCGAGGACAGTTCCTACGAGCAGTACTTC. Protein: CATEDSSYEQYF.